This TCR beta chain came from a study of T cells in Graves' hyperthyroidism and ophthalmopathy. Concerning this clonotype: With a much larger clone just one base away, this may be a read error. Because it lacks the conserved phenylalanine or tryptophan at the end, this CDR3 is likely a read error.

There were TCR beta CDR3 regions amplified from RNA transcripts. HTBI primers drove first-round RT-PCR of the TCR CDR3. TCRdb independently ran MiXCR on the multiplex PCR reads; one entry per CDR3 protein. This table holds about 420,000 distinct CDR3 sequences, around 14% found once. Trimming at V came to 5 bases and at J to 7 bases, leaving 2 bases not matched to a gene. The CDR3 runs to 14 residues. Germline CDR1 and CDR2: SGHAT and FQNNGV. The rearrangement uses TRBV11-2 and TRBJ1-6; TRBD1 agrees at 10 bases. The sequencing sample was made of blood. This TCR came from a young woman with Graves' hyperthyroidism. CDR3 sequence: CASSMGQGNSPLHS. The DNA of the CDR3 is TGTGCCAGCAGCATGGGACAGGGGAATTCACCCCTCCACTCT.